This TCR beta chain was sequenced during a study of cytomegalovirus exposure and HLA in healthy donors. Study-level results: The study reported that TCR beta sequences accurately predicted HLA-A and HLA-B alleles in most subjects.

In the PCR, 60 Vbeta and 13 Jbeta primers were used. Here immunoSEQ multiplex PCR was the method, and the copy in TCRdb shows in-frame clones only, minus some. The sample has 150,000 to 200,000 clones, about 71% seen once. The CDR3 sequence is 17 residues long. The V gene's germline CDR1 is SGHVS and CDR2 FNYEAQ. V lost 4 bases and J 0 bases, leaving 16 bases between the germline ends. Regarding this clone: Its antigen is unidentified.

This clonotype was obtained from a woman in her twenties or thirties in good health and CMV-seronegative. The gene calls are TRBV7-6 and TRBJ1-3; D might be TRBD1 (5 bases). Source material: PBMCs. CDR3 DNA sequence: TGTGCCAGCAGCTCGGGCCCCTTGGGGCTCTCTGGAAACACCATATATTTT. Amino acids: CASSSGPLGLSGNTIYF. The full variable domain, its missing parts supplied by reference TRBV7-6 and TRBJ1-3, is GAGVSQSPRYKVTKRGQDVALRCDPISGHVSLYWYRQALGQGPEFLTYFNYEAQQDKSGLPNDRFSAERPEGSISTLTIQRTEQRDSAMYRCASSSGPLGLSGNTIYFGEGSWLTVV.